The text below deals with one T cell receptor (beta chain). This record belongs to a study of blood T cell repertoires in COVID-19. Study-wide context: T cells, B-cell-depleted T cells, or PBMCs supplied cDNA or gDNA.

CDR1 is SQVTM and CDR2 is ANQGSEA in the germline V gene. This CDR3 is 14 amino acids long. Trimming took off 5 bases at V and 0 bases at J, with 11 bases between the two ends. As handled by the study authors: Using reference gene primer amplification, nucleated cell counts were estimated. Here immunoSEQ multiplex PCR was the method, and the copy in TCRdb shows in-frame clones only, minus some. V and J calls and clone size are given by that table; D and trimming were obtained from the DNA. The sample carries roughly 58,000 clones, roughly four fifths recorded once. The chain has TRBV29-1 and TRBJ2-4, with a possible D match to TRBD1 (6 bases). The sequence came from a man between 60 and 75 years old with COVID-19, enrolled during active disease. Material: peripheral blood. The CDR3 spells CSVRTALAKNIQYF. The CDR3 nucleotides read TGCAGCGTTCGGACAGCACTAGCCAAAAACATTCAGTACTTC.